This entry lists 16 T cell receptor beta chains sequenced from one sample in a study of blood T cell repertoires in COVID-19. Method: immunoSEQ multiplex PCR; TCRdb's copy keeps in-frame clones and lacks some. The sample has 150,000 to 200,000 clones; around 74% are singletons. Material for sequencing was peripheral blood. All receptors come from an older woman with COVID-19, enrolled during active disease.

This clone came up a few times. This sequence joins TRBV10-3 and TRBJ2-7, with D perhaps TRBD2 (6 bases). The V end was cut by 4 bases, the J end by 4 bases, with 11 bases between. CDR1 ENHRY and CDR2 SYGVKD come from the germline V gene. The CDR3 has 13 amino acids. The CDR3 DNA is TGTGCCATCAGTGGCTTGGAGGGATACGAGCAGTACTTC. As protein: CAISGLEGYEQYF.

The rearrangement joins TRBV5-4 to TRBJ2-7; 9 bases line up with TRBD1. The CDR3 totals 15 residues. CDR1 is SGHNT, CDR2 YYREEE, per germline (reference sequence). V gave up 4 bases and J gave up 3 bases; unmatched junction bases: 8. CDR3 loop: CASSRPGTGRYEQYF. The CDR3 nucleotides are TGTGCCAGCAGCCGTCCCGGGACAGGGCGCTACGAGCAGTACTTC.

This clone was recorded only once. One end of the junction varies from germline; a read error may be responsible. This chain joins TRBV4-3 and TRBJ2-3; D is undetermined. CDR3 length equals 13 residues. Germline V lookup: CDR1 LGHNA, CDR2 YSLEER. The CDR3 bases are TGCGCCAGCAGCCAAGATTTTTACACGACTCGGCATTTT. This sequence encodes CASSQDFYTTRHF.

The CDR3 sequence: CATSDLAGGPNTGELFF. CDR3 in DNA: TGTGCCACCAGTGATCTAGCGGGAGGGCCGAACACCGGGGAGCTGTTTTTT. The rearrangement joins TRBV24-1 to TRBJ2-2, with 12 bases lining up with TRBD2. The CDR3 loop spans 17 amino acids. Germline V lookup: CDR1 KGHDR, CDR2 SFDVKD. The ends lost 3 bases at V and 0 bases at J; junction bases unmatched: 1.

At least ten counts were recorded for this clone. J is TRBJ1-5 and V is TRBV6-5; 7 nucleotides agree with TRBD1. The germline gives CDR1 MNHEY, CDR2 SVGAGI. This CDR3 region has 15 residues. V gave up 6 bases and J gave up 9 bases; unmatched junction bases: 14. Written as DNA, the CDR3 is TGTGCCAGCAGAGCAAATGACAGGGACCAAAGGCCCCAGCATTTT. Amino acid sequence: CASRANDRDQRPQHF.

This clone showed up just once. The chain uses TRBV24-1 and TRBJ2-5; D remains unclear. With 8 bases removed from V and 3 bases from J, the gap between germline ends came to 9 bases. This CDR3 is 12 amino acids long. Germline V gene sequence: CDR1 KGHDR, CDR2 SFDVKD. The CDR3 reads CATIPGKETQYF. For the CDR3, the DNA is TGTGCCACCATCCCAGGAAAAGAGACCCAGTACTTC.

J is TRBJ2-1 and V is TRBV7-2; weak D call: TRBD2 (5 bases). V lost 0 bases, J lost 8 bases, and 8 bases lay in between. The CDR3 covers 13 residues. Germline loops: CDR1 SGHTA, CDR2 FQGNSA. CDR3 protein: CASSLAGADEQFF. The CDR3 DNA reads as TGTGCCAGCAGCTTAGCGGGAGCGGATGAGCAGTTCTTC. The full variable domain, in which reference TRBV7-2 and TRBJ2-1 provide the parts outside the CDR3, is GAGVSQSPSNKVTEKGKDVELRCDPISGHTALYWYRQSLGQGLEFLIYFQGNSAPDKSGLPSDRFSAERTGGSVSTLTIQRTQQEDSAVYLCASSLAGADEQFFGPGTRLTVL.

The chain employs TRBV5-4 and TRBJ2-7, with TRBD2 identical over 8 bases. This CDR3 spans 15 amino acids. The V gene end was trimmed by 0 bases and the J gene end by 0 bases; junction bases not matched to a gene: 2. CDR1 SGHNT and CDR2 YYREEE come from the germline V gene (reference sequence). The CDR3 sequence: CASSLGSGASYEQYF. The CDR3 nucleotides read TGTGCCAGCAGCTTGGGTAGCGGGGCCTCCTACGAGCAGTACTTC.

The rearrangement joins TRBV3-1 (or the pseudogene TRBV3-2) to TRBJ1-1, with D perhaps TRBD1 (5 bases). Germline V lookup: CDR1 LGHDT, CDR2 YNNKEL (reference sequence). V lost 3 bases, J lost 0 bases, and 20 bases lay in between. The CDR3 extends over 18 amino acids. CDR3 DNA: TGTGCCAGCAGCCATTTACTGGGGGGGGTGAGTATGAACACTGAAGCTTTCTTT. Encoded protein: CASSHLLGGVSMNTEAFF.

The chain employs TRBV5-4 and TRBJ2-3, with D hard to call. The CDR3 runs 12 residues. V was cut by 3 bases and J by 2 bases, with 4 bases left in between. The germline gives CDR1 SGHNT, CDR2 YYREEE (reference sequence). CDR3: CASSYNTDTQYF. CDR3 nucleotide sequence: TGTGCCAGCAGCTACAACACAGATACGCAGTATTTT.

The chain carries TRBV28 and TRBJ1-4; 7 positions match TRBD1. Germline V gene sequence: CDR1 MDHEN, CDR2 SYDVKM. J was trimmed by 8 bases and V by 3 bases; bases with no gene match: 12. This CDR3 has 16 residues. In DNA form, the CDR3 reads TGTGCCAGCAGTTTCCTTCGTGGGGCAGGGGGGGAAAAACTGTTTTTT. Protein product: CASSFLRGAGGEKLFF.

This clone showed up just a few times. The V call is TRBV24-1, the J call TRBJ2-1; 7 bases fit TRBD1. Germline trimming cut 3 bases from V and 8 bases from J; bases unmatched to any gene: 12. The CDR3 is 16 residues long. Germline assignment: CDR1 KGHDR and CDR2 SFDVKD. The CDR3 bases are TGTGCCACCAGTGATGGGACAGTACCTAGGTTCGATGAGCAGTTCTTC. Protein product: CATSDGTVPRFDEQFF.

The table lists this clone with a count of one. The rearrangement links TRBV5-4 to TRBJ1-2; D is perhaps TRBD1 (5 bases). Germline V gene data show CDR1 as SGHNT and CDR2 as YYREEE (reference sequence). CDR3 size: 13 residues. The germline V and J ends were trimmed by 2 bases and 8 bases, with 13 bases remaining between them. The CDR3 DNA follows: TGTGCCAGCAGCTTAAAGGGGTCTGAGGGCTACACCTTC. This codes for CASSLKGSEGYTF.

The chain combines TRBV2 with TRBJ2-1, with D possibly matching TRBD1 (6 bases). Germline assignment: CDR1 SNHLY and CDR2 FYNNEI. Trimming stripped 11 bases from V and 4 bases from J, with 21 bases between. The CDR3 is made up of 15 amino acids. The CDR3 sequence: CAGYLGGSAYNEQFF. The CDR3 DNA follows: TGTGCCGGATATTTAGGGGGATCAGCATACAATGAGCAGTTCTTC. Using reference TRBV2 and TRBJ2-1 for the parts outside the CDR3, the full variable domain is EPEVTQTPSHQVTQMGQEVILRCVPISNHLYFYWYRQILGQKVEFLVSFYNNEISEKSEIFDDQFSVERPDGSNFTLKIRSTKLEDSAMYFCAGYLGGSAYNEQFFGPGTRLTVL.

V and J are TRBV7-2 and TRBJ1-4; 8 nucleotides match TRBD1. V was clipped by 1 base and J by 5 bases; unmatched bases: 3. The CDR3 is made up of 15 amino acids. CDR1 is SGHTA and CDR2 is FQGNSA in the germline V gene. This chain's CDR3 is CASSLGDRLNEKLFF. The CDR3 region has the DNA TGTGCCAGCAGCTTAGGGGACAGGCTAAATGAAAAACTGTTTTTT. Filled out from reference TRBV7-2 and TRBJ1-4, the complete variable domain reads GAGVSQSPSNKVTEKGKDVELRCDPISGHTALYWYRQSLGQGLEFLIYFQGNSAPDKSGLPSDRFSAERTGGSVSTLTIQRTQQEDSAVYLCASSLGDRLNEKLFFGSGTQLSVL.

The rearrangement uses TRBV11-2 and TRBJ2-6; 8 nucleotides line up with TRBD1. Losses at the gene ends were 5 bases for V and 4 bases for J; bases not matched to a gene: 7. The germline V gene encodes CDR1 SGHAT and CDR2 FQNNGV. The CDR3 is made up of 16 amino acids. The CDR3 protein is CASSQNRGVGANVLTF. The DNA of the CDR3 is TGTGCCAGCAGCCAGAACAGGGGGGTAGGGGCCAACGTCCTGACTTTC.